Included here is one T cell receptor (beta chain) sequence, with context. Its target is not known. The entry originates in a study of T cell responses to AZD1222 COVID-19 vaccine. The CDR3 has 15 residues. V lost 2 bases and J lost 0; bases outside the gene matches: 0. Germline V CDR1 and CDR2: SNHLY, FYNNEI. Whole-study results and caveats: The number of AZD1222 recipients seropositive at baseline was only five or six. Donors were chiefly white British, with a greater number of females, and clonal diversity was perhaps underestimated. Within unmutated variant regions lay the reported targets of nearly half of spike-specific TCRs. At 160-218 and 743-854, vaccine-associated CD4 TCRs were dominant, and they spanned spike.

Clones were read by immunoSEQ multiplex PCR, and TCRdb kept only the in-frame ones, dropping some. This table holds approximately 100,000 clones, about nine tenths found once. The sequence was collected from an adult in good health. The source material was peripheral blood, sampled on day 0 of AZD1222 vaccination. J is TRBJ2-2 and V is TRBV2, with TRBD2 identical over 7 bases. The CDR3 coding sequence is TGTGCCAGCAGTGAAAGCGGGGCGAACACCGGGGAGCTGTTTTTT. As protein: CASSESGANTGELFF.